This T cell receptor beta chain was sequenced in a study of cytomegalovirus exposure and HLA in healthy donors (dated by TCRdb to the late 2010s). Study-wide context: In an earlier analysis of about 560 of the donors, 276 Gb of sequence data and 117 million unique TCR beta sequences from about 179 million T cells were reported. An early release covering about 600 HLA-typed donors comprised approximately 300 gigabases of sequencing data and 85 million to 100 million unique TCR sequences. Of the approximately 400 genotyped donors, 65% to 90% were placed in the genetic ancestry cluster associated with self-reported Caucasian donors. The study aimed to test whether cataloging public T cell receptors could reveal signatures of past pathogen exposure. The study used immunosequencing to profile the T cell repertoires of 666 subjects and linked those repertoires to cytomegalovirus serostatus. In addition to the first cohort of hundreds of subjects, a separate validation cohort of under 150 different subjects was used. To predict cytomegalovirus infection status, the study brought together high-throughput TCR immunosequencing, statistical association of individual TCRs with disease status, and machine learning. A later analysis re-examined previously published TCR beta repertoires from about 670 donors and added high-resolution HLA genotyping to investigate patterns of TCR occurrence. Rather than drawing on any new phenotypic data, the later analysis identified candidate immune exposures from TCR beta sequences and the way those sequences occurred across donors. In an earlier analysis of roughly 540 of the donors, high-throughput TCR beta sequencing was used to judge whether each TCR beta V gene segment behaved as functional or pseudogenic. Donor age, sex, ethnicity and CMV serostatus were collected together with the repertoire data. A later genetic analysis took genome-wide SNP genotypes for about 55% of the roughly 670 donors and used that subset as a discovery cohort. All discovery cohort repertoires had been generated using a single sequencing platform. Class I and class II HLA loci were covered by the typing at four-digit resolution. Typing coverage differed by locus: A, B, C, DRB1 and DQB1 were typed in roughly 629-630 donors, DQA1 in about 560, DPA1 in 600 to 610, and DPB1 in 472. About five DR-DQ haplotypes were treated as single units for association and clustering because of strong linkage in the cohort. Across roughly 420 genotyped donors of the cohort, an average of approximately 240,000 unique TCR beta nucleotide sequences per donor were sequenced, and 15% to 20% of those sequences were non-productive.

The CDR3 runs 15 amino acids, cysteine and phenylalanine included. Just the 45-base CDR3 DNA is kept, in frame starting at base 1. Via the germline V gene (reference sequence), CDR1 is SEHNR and CDR2 FQNEAQ. Note on this clone: Its binding antigen is unknown. Base qualities are not provided; no much larger clone lies one nucleotide away.

Library creation used the immunoSEQ multiplex PCR assay. For the multiplex PCR, a mixture combining 60 forward primers for TCR Vbeta segments and 13 reverse primers for TCR Jbeta segments was used. The CDR3 region of rearranged TCR beta genes was amplified from genomic DNA by a multiplex PCR assay. Amplified TCR beta libraries were sequenced as 87-base-pair reads on the Illumina HiSeq System. For the original study's pipeline: A later analysis tallied around 82 million unique TCR beta chains across the roughly 610 repertoires, and around 10 million of those chains were shared by two or more donors. To remove PCR and sequencing errors, raw reads were error-corrected and collapsed into unique sequences using a nearest-neighbor algorithm that merged closely related sequences. CDR3 sequences were aligned to IMGT reference sequences to assign V, D and J gene segments. Each retained sequence needed at least a six-nucleotide match to both a V gene segment and a J gene segment. Rearrangements were called productive when the CDR3 lacked stop codons and stayed in frame with V and J; all others were non-productive. Following IMGT convention, CDR3 was defined as the stretch from the second conserved V-encoded cysteine up to the conserved J-encoded phenylalanine. In an earlier analysis of roughly 610 of the donors, sequences lacking an unambiguous match to a single V gene segment were excluded. An earlier analysis of a few hundred of the donors called V segments functional above 56.7% productive rearrangements and segregating when the between-donor standard deviation exceeded 5%. A statistical classification framework was developed to diagnose cytomegalovirus status using the catalog of TCR beta chain sequences. In a later analysis, TCR nucleotide sequences were compared against IMGT/GENE-DB human TR gene sequences so that V and J genes could be assigned. A later analysis assigned CDR3 sequences and most-parsimonious VDJ recombination scenarios with the TCRdist pipeline. A later analysis defined each TCR beta chain by its CDR3 amino acid sequence plus V-gene family, and excluded reads lacking a unique V-gene family. As a way to deal with suspected cross-contamination and a sequencing artifact, a later analysis dropped over 550 nucleotide sequences that were highly shared and had low generation probability. In a later analysis, a clonal expansion index for each public chain was calculated from normalized within-repertoire ranks of inferred template counts. Generation probabilities in a later analysis came from a VDJ recombination model fitted to out-of-frame rearrangements, and those results were checked against IGoR. A later analysis scored TCR-TCR, TCR-HLA and TCR-CMV co-occurrence with hypergeometric tests, applying a repertoire-size bias correction to TCR pairs. To estimate false discovery rates, a later analysis permuted the HLA or CMV assignments 20 times. In a later analysis, co-occurring TCRs were grouped with DBSCAN, and TCRdist sequence similarity was added when clustering was performed within HLA-allele-positive subsets. For co-occurrence clustering, repertoires with fewer than 30,000 or more than 120,000 public chains were excluded, along with roughly 5 repertoires with anomalous nucleotide sharing. TCRdb provides this immuneACCESS table in a form limited to in-frame rearrangements. Some clones are lacking; in checked studies, under half of them reflect an unresolved V gene, and why the rest are absent is not known. That table is the source of V, J and clone size, and D and trimming were worked out from the DNA. The sample table contains 99,000 or so clones; only one count was recorded for about 75% of them. The top ten hold roughly 5.9% of the sample.

General conclusions and limits of the study: Correlated functional status among segregating V segments might reflect linkage disequilibrium, but an unknown experimental factor could not be ruled out. V-gene and J-gene trimming of TCR beta chains was associated with a missense DCLRE1C variant in a later genetic analysis, and the association was replicated in an independent cohort. Presence/absence analyses assumed roughly uniform sequencing depth across donors, an assumption that may not hold. The authors suggested that the approach could potentially be extended to other disease states and immunological phenotypes. Seventeen rarely observed V segments, including chromosome 9 orphons, were excluded from the earlier analysis of approximately 500 of the donors because counts were too low. A later analysis found that HLA-associated TCR beta chains were more clonally expanded and had lower generation probabilities than equally common non-associated chains. In an earlier analysis of some 500 of the donors, most TCR beta V segments were observed in productive rearrangements about 87% or about 30% of the time, broadly matching IMGT annotations. The classifier was reported to diagnose cytomegalovirus status with high specificity and sensitivity in both the original and validation cohorts. A further reported finding was that TCR beta sequences accurately predicted the HLA-A and HLA-B alleles for most subjects in the first cohort. In a later genetic analysis, fewer N-insertions in productive TCRs were reported among donors in an Asian-associated ancestry cluster than the roughly 700-donor mean. At a false discovery rate of 0.05, a later analysis linked roughly 17,000 TCR beta sequences to specific HLA alleles. A later analysis reported that several top co-occurrence clusters appeared linked to parvovirus B19, influenza, CMV and Epstein-Barr virus. In vitro tests confirmed that a few of the cytomegalovirus-associated TCR beta chains recognize cytomegalovirus antigens. Strong co-occurrence of HLA alleles, especially DR and DQ, made assigning TCR associations to individual alleles difficult. The only immune exposure information available for the cohort was CMV serostatus. Most TCR sequences were observed very rarely across donors, whereas some public TCRs were present in many individuals. In the study, approximately 150 TCR beta chains were listed as associated with cytomegalovirus. In a later analysis, the rate of TCR association differed among HLA loci, with DRB1 alleles having the most associated TCRs and HLA-C alleles having the fewest. Because the 87-base-pair reads could not distinguish some IMGT-functional V segments, including TRBV6-2 and TRBV6-3, those segments were excluded. In a later analysis, most CMV-associated TCR beta chains were found to appear HLA-restricted, with HLA associations seemingly driven largely by CMV exposure. A cluster of highly shared sequence variants was judged likely to be a technical artifact of the sequencing pipeline. HLA typing was unavailable for some donors at each locus, so association tests used only the typed subset. This cohort had only TCR beta chains sequenced, and the lack of alpha or paired-chain data limited which features could be detected.

The cohort comprised more than 550 healthy bone marrow donors. At the time of sampling, every cohort member was nominally healthy, though immune exposures that went unrecorded were likely present. The donor tested CMV seropositive, placing the donor among the 250 to 350 seropositive members of the cohort. A peripheral blood sample was provided by each donor, and peripheral blood mononuclear cells were used for TCR beta sequencing. Genomic DNA was extracted from the blood cell samples with the Qiagen DNeasy Blood Extraction Kit. This clonotype was sampled from a man aged 55-75 years in good health and CMV-seropositive. This receptor chain uses TRBV7-9 and TRBJ2-5; a confident D gene designation cannot be given. Gene TRBJ2-7 matches the end of the DNA better, so the J call may be wrong. Material for sequencing was PBMCs. The CDR3 corresponds to CASSLAAAATYEQYF. The bases read TGTGCCAGCAGCTTAGCGGCGGCAGCTACCTACGAGCAGTACTTC.